This TCR beta chain was identified during a study of blood T cell repertoires in COVID-19. Trimming took 6 bases from V and 5 from J; bases not matched to a gene: 16. Germline loops: CDR1 MNHEY, CDR2 SMNVEV (reference sequence). The CDR3 is made up of 18 amino acids. Using immunoSEQ multiplex PCR, the repertoire was profiled, and TCRdb retains in-frame clones only, with some absent. The profile covers 250,000 to 300,000 clones, with approximately 87% appearing a single time and 9.5% to 15% taken by the ten largest. The chain has TRBV27 and TRBJ2-5; 12 bases map to TRBD2. Specimen: peripheral blood. The sequence was obtained from a woman aged 25 to 39 with COVID-19, enrolled during active disease. The CDR3 protein is CASSQRRFLAGGLETQYF. CDR3 nucleotides: TGTGCCAGCAGCCAGCGAAGGTTTCTAGCGGGGGGGCTGGAGACCCAGTACTTC.